The clone carrying this TCR beta chain was counted a few times. This sample was included in a study of T cells in Graves' hyperthyroidism and ophthalmopathy. Unmatched junction bases numbered 7, after V lost 4 bases and J lost 2 bases. Per germline, CDR1 LNHDA and CDR2 SQIVND (reference sequence). This CDR3 is built from 16 residues. TCR beta CDR3 sequences were amplified from RNA transcripts. The study used the HTBI primer set for a first-round RT-PCR of the TCR CDR3. TCRdb itself ran the multiplex PCR reads through MiXCR, one entry per CDR3 protein. The sample shows 730,000 or so distinct CDR3 sequences, around 19% of them seen only once.

This chain joins TRBV19 and TRBJ2-2, with TRBD1 matching over 7 bases. This clonotype originated in a woman aged 50 to 65 with Graves' hyperthyroidism that later progressed to Graves' ophthalmopathy. The sample taken for sequencing was blood. CDR3 in DNA: TGTGCCAGTAGTAAAGGGGGCGGTTACAACACCGGGGAGCTGTTTTTT. Translated: CASSKGGGYNTGELFF.